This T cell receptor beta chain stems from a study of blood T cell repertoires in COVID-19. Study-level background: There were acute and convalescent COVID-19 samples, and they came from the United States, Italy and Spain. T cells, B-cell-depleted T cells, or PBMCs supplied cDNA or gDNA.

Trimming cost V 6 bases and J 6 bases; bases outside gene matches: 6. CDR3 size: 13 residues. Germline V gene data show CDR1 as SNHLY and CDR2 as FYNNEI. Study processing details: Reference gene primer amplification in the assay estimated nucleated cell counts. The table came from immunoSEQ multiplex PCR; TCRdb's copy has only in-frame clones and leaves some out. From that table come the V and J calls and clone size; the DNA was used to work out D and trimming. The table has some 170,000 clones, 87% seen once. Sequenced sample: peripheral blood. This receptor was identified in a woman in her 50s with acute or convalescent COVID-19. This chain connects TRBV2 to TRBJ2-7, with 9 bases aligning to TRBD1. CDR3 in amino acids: CASRDRGFREQYF. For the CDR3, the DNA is TGTGCCAGCAGAGACAGGGGGTTCCGCGAGCAGTACTTC.